The rows below give T cell receptor beta chains drawn from one sample of a study of T cell changes during pregnancy in multiple sclerosis. Here immunoSEQ multiplex PCR was the method, and the copy in TCRdb shows in-frame clones only, minus some. Among 55,000 to 80,000 clones listed, 75% to 90% were seen once. Material: peripheral blood, obtained after pregnancy. These receptors were taken from a female donor in good health, enrolled as a control in a pregnancy study. CDR3s include the opening cysteine and the closing phenylalanine or tryptophan. D genes are given only for firm matches. Clone size is stated in some rows and not others, as once, few, many or a class when expanded.

v_call	j_call	clone_size	d_call	cdr3_aa	cdr3_nt
TRBV19	TRBJ1-1	.	.	CASMRVAFREAFF	TGTGCCAGTATGCGGGTCGCCTTTCGAGAAGCTTTCTTT
TRBV11-2	TRBJ2-1	.	TRBD2	CASSSFEWLAGTTYNEQFF	TGTGCCAGCAGCTCCTTCGAGTGGCTAGCGGGAACCACCTACAATGAGCAGTTCTTC
TRBV5-1	TRBJ2-3	.	TRBD2	CASSLEVAGGTDTQYF	TGCGCCAGCAGCTTGGAAGTTGCGGGAGGTACAGATACGCAGTATTTT
TRBV27	TRBJ2-4	.	.	CASRSLSLNIQYF	TGTGCCAGCAGATCCCTTTCCTTAAACATTCAGTACTTC
TRBV5-4	TRBJ2-3	once	TRBD2	CASTSRAGGQRVTDTQYF	TGTGCCAGCACCTCCCGGGCGGGGGGGCAGAGGGTAACAGATACGCAGTATTTT
TRBV4-1	TRBJ1-4	.	.	CASSQDGGGGEKLFF	TGCGCCAGCAGCCAAGATGGGGGGGGTGGTGAAAAACTGTTTTTT
TRBV19	TRBJ1-1	once	.	CASSATGPTEAFF	TGTGCCAGTAGTGCCACAGGGCCCACTGAAGCTTTCTTT
TRBV5-4	TRBJ1-1	few	.	CASSLLPGEAFF	TGTGCCAGCAGCTTGTTACCCGGTGAAGCTTTCTTT
TRBV6-5	TRBJ1-3	.	.	CASSYSGAVPGNTIYF	TGTGCCAGCAGTTACTCAGGGGCGGTCCCTGGAAACACCATATATTTT
TRBV5-6	TRBJ1-5	.	.	CASSLSGNQPQHF	TGTGCCAGCAGCTTATCAGGCAATCAGCCCCAGCATTTT
TRBV6-5	TRBJ1-1	.	TRBD1	CASRPYDRGAEAFF	TGTGCCAGCAGACCTTATGACAGGGGCGCCGAAGCTTTCTTT
TRBV5-1	TRBJ1-1	.	TRBD1	CASSSSGQAITEAFF	TGCGCCAGCAGCTCCTCGGGACAGGCAATCACTGAAGCTTTCTTT
TRBV7-8	TRBJ2-7	.	.	CASSSAYEQYF	TGTGCCAGCAGCTCTGCCTACGAGCAGTACTTC
TRBV19	TRBJ2-5	once	.	CASSIGTGTIQETQYF	TGTGCCAGTAGTATAGGAACAGGGACCATCCAAGAGACCCAGTACTTC
TRBV5-1	TRBJ1-1	.	.	CASSPGEAMNTEAFF	TGCGCCAGCAGCCCCGGGGAGGCTATGAACACTGAAGCTTTCTTT
TRBV5-1	TRBJ2-5	.	.	CASSLGGPGETQYF	TGCGCCAGCAGCTTGGGGGGGCCGGGAGAGACCCAGTACTTC
TRBV19	TRBJ1-2	.	.	CASSTLQGTGYTF	TGTGCCAGTAGTACCCTCCAGGGGACGGGCTACACCTTC
TRBV19	TRBJ2-1	.	.	CASSIAQGPYNEQFF	TGTGCCAGTAGTATAGCCCAGGGCCCGTACAATGAGCAGTTCTTC
TRBV25-1	TRBJ2-2	.	.	CASRDTNTGELFF	TGTGCCAGCAGGGACACCAACACCGGGGAGCTGTTTTTT
TRBV4-2	TRBJ2-7	.	.	CASSQRGYYGFGEQYF	TGTGCCAGCAGCCAAAGGGGATATTACGGGTTCGGCGAGCAGTACTTC
TRBV14	TRBJ2-1	.	TRBD2	CASSPHGRGARGYNEQFF	TGTGCCAGCAGCCCCCACGGGCGGGGGGCTCGGGGCTACAATGAGCAGTTCTTC
TRBV2	TRBJ1-4	.	.	CASRTGYEKLFF	TGTGCCAGCAGGACGGGGTATGAAAAACTGTTTTTT
TRBV2	TRBJ1-2	.	.	CASNDDRRNYGYTF	TGTGCCAGCAATGACGACAGGCGGAACTATGGCTACACCTTC
TRBV14	TRBJ2-5	once	TRBD1	CASSQVWQGARETQYF	TGTGCCAGCAGCCAAGTATGGCAGGGGGCGAGGGAGACCCAGTACTTC
TRBV9	TRBJ1-1	few	.	CASSVEGRGTEAFF	TGTGCCAGCAGCGTCGAGGGGAGGGGGACTGAAGCTTTCTTT
TRBV5-5	TRBJ2-7	.	TRBD1	CASSLAPTGGPYEQYF	TGTGCCAGCAGCTTGGCCCCCACAGGGGGTCCCTACGAGCAGTACTTC
TRBV5-1	TRBJ2-7	once	.	CASSLNTYEQYF	TGCGCCAGCAGCTTGAACACCTACGAGCAGTACTTC
TRBV20-1	TRBJ2-1	.	.	CSARPGLTQFF	TGCAGTGCTAGGCCGGGACTCACCCAGTTCTTC
TRBV14	TRBJ1-2	.	.	CASSQEAGGHGYTF	TGTGCCAGCAGCCAAGAGGCTGGAGGGCATGGCTACACCTTC
TRBV6-4	TRBJ1-2	.	TRBD1	CASSETRRGLGGYTF	TGTGCCAGCAGTGAGACCCGCAGGGGGCTTGGTGGCTACACCTTC
TRBV19	TRBJ1-1	.	TRBD1	CASRPGTGFNTEAFF	TGTGCCAGCCGACCCGGGACAGGGTTTAACACTGAAGCTTTCTTT
TRBV2	TRBJ1-2	few	TRBD1	CASSEGDRGLAYGYTF	TGTGCCAGCAGTGAAGGGGACAGGGGGTTGGCCTATGGCTACACCTTC
TRBV7-2	TRBJ1-1	.	.	CASSPRGGNTEAFF	TGTGCCAGCAGCCCGAGGGGGGGTAATACTGAAGCTTTCTTT
TRBV5-1	TRBJ1-2	.	.	CASSYEGQQDYGYTF	TGCGCCAGCAGTTATGAGGGACAACAAGACTATGGCTACACCTTC
TRBV6-1	TRBJ1-5	few	TRBD1	CASSGGTGNQPQHF	TGTGCCAGCAGCGGCGGGACAGGCAATCAGCCCCAGCATTTT
TRBV2	TRBJ2-1	.	TRBD1	CASNSQGGTGGINEQFF	TGTGCCAGCAACTCCCAGGGCGGGACAGGGGGCATCAATGAGCAGTTCTTC
TRBV28	TRBJ2-1	.	.	CASSAGLYNEQFF	TGTGCCTCATCCGCGGGCCTGTACAATGAGCAGTTCTTC
TRBV30	TRBJ2-2	.	.	CAWSGMGSGELFF	TGTGCCTGGAGCGGGATGGGGAGCGGGGAGCTGTTTTTT
TRBV7-2	TRBJ1-5	.	.	CASSYRGEQPQHF	TGTGCCAGCAGCTATAGGGGCGAACAGCCCCAGCATTTT
TRBV7-2	TRBJ2-7	once	TRBD1	CASSSQKGQAYEQYF	TGTGCCAGCAGCTCACAAAAGGGACAGGCCTACGAGCAGTACTTC
TRBV6-1	TRBJ1-1	.	.	CASSATGPGVGNTEAFF	TGTGCCAGCAGTGCAACAGGGCCCGGAGTAGGTAACACTGAAGCTTTCTTT
TRBV25-1	TRBJ1-2	once	TRBD1	CASSDPYEVGGLGYTF	TGTGCCAGCAGTGACCCCTATGAGGTAGGGGGCCTTGGCTACACCTTC
TRBV11-2	TRBJ1-2	.	TRBD1	CASSLVVGQGGYTF	TGTGCCAGCAGCTTAGTGGTAGGACAGGGTGGCTACACCTTC
TRBV30	TRBJ2-7	.	TRBD1	CAWSVGTGDYEQYF	TGTGCCTGGAGTGTGGGGACAGGGGACTACGAGCAGTACTTC
TRBV21-1	TRBJ2-7	.	.	CASKRYEQYF	TGTGCCAGCAAACGGTACGAGCAGTACTTC
TRBV7-2	TRBJ2-5	.	TRBD1	CASSQDRGVGETQYF	TGTGCCAGCAGCCAGGACAGGGGGGTGGGGGAGACCCAGTACTTC
TRBV5-8	TRBJ2-7	.	.	CASSLGDRNSYEQYF	TGTGCCAGCAGCTTGGGAGACAGGAACTCCTACGAGCAGTACTTC
TRBV29-1	TRBJ2-1	.	.	CSVDGTRESLNEQFF	TGCAGCGTTGACGGGACTCGCGAGAGCCTTAATGAGCAGTTCTTC